What follows is one TCR beta chain and its context. The record originates from a study of beta chain features in type 1 diabetes. Germline CDR1 reads LGHNA; CDR2 reads YSLEER. The length of the CDR3 is 19 residues. The V end lost 0 bases, the J end lost 2 bases, and 21 bases lay between the germline ends. Expressed TCRB transcripts were sequenced because the entire RNA isolate underwent reverse transcription. Clones were sequenced by immunoSEQ multiplex PCR, and TCRdb holds only the in-frame ones, with some missing. The sample records hundreds of thousands of clones, approximately 30% being singletons.

Sequencing input: naive CD4+ T cells from blood. The gene calls are TRBV4-3 and TRBJ2-3; D is perhaps TRBD1 (6 bases). The origin of this receptor is a man younger than 35 in good health. The CDR3 is CASSQDSGAVRTATDTQYF. The CDR3 DNA is TGCGCCAGCAGCCAAGATTCAGGGGCAGTGAGGACTGCCACAGATACGCAGTATTTT.